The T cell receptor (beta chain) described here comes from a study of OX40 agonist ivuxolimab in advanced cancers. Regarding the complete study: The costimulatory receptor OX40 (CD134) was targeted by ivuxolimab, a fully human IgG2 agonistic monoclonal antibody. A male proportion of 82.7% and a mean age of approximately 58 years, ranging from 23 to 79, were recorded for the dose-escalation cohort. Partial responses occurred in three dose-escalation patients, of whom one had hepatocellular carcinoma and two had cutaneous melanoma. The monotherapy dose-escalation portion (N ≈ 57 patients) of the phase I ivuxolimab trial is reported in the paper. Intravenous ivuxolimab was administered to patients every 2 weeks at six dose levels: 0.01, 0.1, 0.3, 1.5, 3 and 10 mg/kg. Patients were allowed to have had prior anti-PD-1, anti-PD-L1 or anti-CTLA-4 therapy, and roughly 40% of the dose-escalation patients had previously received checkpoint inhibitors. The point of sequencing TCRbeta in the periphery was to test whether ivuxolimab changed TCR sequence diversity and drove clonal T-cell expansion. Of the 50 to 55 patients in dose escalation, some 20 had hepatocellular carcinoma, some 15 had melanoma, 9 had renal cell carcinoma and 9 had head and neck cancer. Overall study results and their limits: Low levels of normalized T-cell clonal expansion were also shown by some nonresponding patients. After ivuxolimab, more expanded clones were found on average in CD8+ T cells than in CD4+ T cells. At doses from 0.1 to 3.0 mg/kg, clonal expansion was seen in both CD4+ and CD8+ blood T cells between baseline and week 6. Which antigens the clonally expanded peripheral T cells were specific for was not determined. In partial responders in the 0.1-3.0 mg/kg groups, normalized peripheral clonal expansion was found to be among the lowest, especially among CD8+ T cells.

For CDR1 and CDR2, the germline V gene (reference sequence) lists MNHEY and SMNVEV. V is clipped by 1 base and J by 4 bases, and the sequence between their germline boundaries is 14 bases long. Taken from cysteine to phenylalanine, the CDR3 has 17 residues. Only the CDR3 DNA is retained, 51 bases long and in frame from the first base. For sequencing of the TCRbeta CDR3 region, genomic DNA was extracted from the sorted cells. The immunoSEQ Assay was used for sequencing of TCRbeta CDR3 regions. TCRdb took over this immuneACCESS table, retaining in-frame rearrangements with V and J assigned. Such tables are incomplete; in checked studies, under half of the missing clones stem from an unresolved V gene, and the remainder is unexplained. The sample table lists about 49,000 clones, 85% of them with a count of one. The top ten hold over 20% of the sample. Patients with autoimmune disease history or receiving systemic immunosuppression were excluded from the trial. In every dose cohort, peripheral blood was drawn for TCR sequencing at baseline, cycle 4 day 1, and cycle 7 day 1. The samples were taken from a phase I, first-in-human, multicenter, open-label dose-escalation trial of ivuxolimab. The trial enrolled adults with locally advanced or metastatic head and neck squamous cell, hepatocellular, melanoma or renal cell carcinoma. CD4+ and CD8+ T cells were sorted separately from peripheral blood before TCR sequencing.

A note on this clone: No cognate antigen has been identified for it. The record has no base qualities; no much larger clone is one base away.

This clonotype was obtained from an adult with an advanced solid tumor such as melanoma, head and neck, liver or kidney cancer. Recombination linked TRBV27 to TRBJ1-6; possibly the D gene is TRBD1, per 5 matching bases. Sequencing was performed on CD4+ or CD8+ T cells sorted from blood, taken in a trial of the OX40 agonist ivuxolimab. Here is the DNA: TGTGCCAGCAGTTTATTCGCCGGGACTGTATATAATTCACCCCTCCACTTT. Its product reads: CASSLFAGTVYNSPLHF.